This T cell receptor (beta chain) originates from a study of shared clonotypes between healthy human individuals. Findings and caveats of the study: Between a few donors, naive CD4 clonotypes were shared at a level of about 5%. Incompleteness in sorted-subset sequencing, despite large depth, was shown by rarefaction.

Comments on this clone: Its antigen is still unknown.

V shed 4 bases, J shed 3 bases, and the junction held 8 bases outside the gene matches. CDR3 size: 16 residues. Germline V lookup: CDR1 SGHTA, CDR2 FQGTGA. Every subset had its genomic DNA shared out evenly among several immunoSEQ plates. Roughly 200 ng DNA, 30,000 to 35,000 T cell genomes, went into each sorted-subset replicate PCR. The protocol was immunoSEQ multiplex PCR, while the TCRdb copy is restricted to in-frame clones and leaves out a portion. This repertoire shows over a million clones, 98% found once; its top ten account for approximately 0.44%. Material for sequencing was naive CD4+ T cells sorted from blood. Specified subset: CD45RA+ positively selected. The chain is built from TRBV7-3 and TRBJ2-1; 8 nucleotides line up with TRBD2. The clonotype was recovered from a man aged 25 to 40 in good health. The CDR3 nucleotides read TGTGCCAGCAGCTCAACAGGGACTAGTCGCTACAATGAGCAGTTCTTC. This gives the protein CASSSTGTSRYNEQFF.